Presented here are 9 T cell receptor beta chains from one specimen sequenced in a study of glioma-infiltrating T cells after dendritic cell vaccination. Noted time point: after dendritic cell vaccination, including at tumor progression/relapse. TCRdb's table, derived via immunoSEQ multiplex PCR, lists solely in-frame clones and lacks some. The sample records some 90,000 clones, about 81% being singletons. Sequencing used blood, obtained after dendritic cell vaccination. These receptors were obtained from a human donor with glioblastoma.

The J gene is TRBJ2-3, the V gene TRBV5-1, with 7 nucleotides matching TRBD1. The germline gives CDR1 SGHRS, CDR2 YFSETQ. V shed 4 bases and J 4 bases; nucleotides not matched to a gene: 12. CDR3 length equals 16 residues. CDR3 amino acids: CASSPRGQPWADTQYF. The CDR3 DNA sequence: TGCGCCAGCAGCCCGAGGGGACAGCCCTGGGCAGATACGCAGTATTTT.

The CDR3 sequence: CASSVARGLAGRTDTQYF. The CDR3 region has the DNA TGTGCCAGCAGCGTAGCTCGGGGACTAGCGGGGCGCACAGATACGCAGTATTTT. The chain carries TRBV9 and TRBJ2-3, with 13 nucleotides matching TRBD2. V lost 0 bases, J lost 1 base, and 5 bases stayed unmatched. CDR1 is SGDLS, CDR2 YYNGEE, per germline. The CDR3 loop spans 18 amino acids.

V usage is TRBV6-4 and J usage is TRBJ2-1; 12 bases map to TRBD2. Germline CDR1 and CDR2: MRHNA and SNTAGT. The CDR3 has 14 amino acids. V trimming: 2 bases; J trimming: 7 bases; junction bases outside the gene matches: 0. CDR3 region: CASSDGLAGNEQFF. The CDR3 bases are TGTGCCAGCAGTGACGGACTAGCGGGAAATGAGCAGTTCTTC.

The rearrangement links TRBV5-1 to TRBJ2-7; 7 bases map to TRBD2. CDR1 is SGHRS, CDR2 YFSETQ, per germline. This CDR3 has 15 residues. Trimming removed 0 bases from V and 0 bases from J; junction bases left unmatched: 3. The DNA of the CDR3 is TGCGCCAGCAGCTTGGTTAGCGGGCCCTCCTACGAGCAGTACTTC. It encodes CASSLVSGPSYEQYF.

CDR3 in amino acids: CASGSDRGNTIYF. In DNA, the CDR3 is TGTGCCAGTGGATCGGACAGGGGAAACACCATATATTTT. The chain combines TRBV19 with TRBJ1-3; 7 bases fit TRBD1. Germline CDR1 reads LNHDA; CDR2 reads SQIVND (reference sequence). V trimming: 8 bases; J trimming: 4 bases; junction bases outside the gene matches: 5. The CDR3 totals 13 residues.

This clone was picked up one time. The rearrangement links TRBV9 to TRBJ2-2; 9 nucleotides line up with TRBD1. The trim removed 8 bases at V and 7 bases at J, leaving 12 bases unmatched. Per the germline V gene, CDR1 is SGDLS and CDR2 is YYNGEE. The CDR3 spans 15 residues. The CDR3 here is CASGRGTGSIGELFF. In DNA, the CDR3 is TGTGCCAGTGGCCGGGGGACAGGGTCGATCGGGGAGCTGTTTTTT. Drawing the rest from reference TRBV9 and TRBJ2-2, the complete variable domain is DSGVTQTPKHLITATGQRVTLRCSPRSGDLSVYWYQQSLDQGLQFLIQYYNGEERAKGNILERFSAQQFPDLHSELNLSSLELGDSALYFCASGRGTGSIGELFFGEGSRLTVL.

J is TRBJ2-2 and V is TRBV7-8, with D perhaps TRBD1 (6 bases). Per germline, CDR1 SGHVS and CDR2 FQNEAQ. The ends were cut back, 5 bases at V and 5 bases at J, with 15 bases in the middle. The CDR3 runs 15 residues. The DNA for the CDR3 is TGTGCCAGCAGCAAACAGGGAATGGGTACCGGGGAGCTGTTTTTT. Protein: CASSKQGMGTGELFF.

Of note for this clone: The same CDR3 can be traced to other DNA sequences in this sample. The V gene is TRBV5-1, the J gene TRBJ2-3; the match to TRBD1 covers 9 bases. Germline CDR1 reads SGHRS; CDR2 reads YFSETQ. V gave up 0 bases and J gave up 3 bases; unmatched junction bases: 2. The CDR3 consists of 15 residues. CDR3 sequence reads: CASSLAGTGTDTQYF. As DNA, the CDR3 is TGCGCCAGCAGCTTGGCCGGGACAGGGACAGATACGCAGTATTTT.

This chain uses TRBV7-3 with TRBJ2-1; 9 nucleotides line up with TRBD2. The CDR3 runs to 15 residues. Germline V gives CDR1 SGHTA, CDR2 FQGTGA. V lost 0 bases and J lost 8; bases outside the gene matches: 5. The CDR3, as DNA: TGTGCCAGCAGCTTAACTAGCGGGAGCACCCATGAGCAGTTCTTC. Translation gives CASSLTSGSTHEQFF. Combining the CDR3 with reference TRBV7-3 and TRBJ2-1 gives the whole variable domain GAGVSQTPSNKVTEKGKYVELRCDPISGHTALYWYRQSLGQGPEFLIYFQGTGAADDSGLPNDRFFAVRPEGSVSTLKIQRTERGDSAVYLCASSLTSGSTHEQFFGPGTRLTVL.